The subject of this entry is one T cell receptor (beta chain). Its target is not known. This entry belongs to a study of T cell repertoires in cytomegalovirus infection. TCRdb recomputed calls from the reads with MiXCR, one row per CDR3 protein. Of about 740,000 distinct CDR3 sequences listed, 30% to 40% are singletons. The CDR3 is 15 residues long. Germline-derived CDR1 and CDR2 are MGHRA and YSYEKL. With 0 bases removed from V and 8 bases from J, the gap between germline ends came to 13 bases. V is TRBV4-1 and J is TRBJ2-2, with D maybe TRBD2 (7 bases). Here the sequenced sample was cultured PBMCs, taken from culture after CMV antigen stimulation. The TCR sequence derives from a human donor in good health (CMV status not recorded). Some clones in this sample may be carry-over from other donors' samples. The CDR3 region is CASSQETGGGGELFF. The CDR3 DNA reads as TGCGCCAGCAGCCAAGAAACGGGGGGCGGAGGGGAGCTGTTTTTT.